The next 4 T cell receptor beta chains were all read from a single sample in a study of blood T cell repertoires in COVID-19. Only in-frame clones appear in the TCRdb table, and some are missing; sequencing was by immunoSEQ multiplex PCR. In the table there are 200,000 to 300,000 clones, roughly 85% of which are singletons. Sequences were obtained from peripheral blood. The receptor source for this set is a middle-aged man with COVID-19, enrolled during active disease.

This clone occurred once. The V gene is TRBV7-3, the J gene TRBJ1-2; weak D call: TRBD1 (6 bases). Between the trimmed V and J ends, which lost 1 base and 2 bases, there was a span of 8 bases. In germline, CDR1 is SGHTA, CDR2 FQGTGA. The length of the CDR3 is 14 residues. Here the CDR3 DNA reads TGTGCCAGCAGCTTAAAGGGGGGGAACTATGGCTACACCTTC. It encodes CASSLKGGNYGYTF.

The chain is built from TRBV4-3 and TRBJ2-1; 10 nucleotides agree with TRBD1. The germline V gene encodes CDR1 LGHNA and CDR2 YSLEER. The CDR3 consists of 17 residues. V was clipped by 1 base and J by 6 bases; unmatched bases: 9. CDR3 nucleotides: TGCGCCAGCAGCCAAGTCAGCTTCGGGACAGGGGTCAATGAGCAGTTCTTC. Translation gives CASSQVSFGTGVNEQFF.

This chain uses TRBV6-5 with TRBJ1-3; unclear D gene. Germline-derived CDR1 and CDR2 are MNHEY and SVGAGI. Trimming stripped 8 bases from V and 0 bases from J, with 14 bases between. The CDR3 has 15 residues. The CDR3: CASCPGKSSGNTIYF. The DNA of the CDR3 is TGTGCCAGCTGTCCAGGAAAATCCTCTGGAAACACCATATATTTT.

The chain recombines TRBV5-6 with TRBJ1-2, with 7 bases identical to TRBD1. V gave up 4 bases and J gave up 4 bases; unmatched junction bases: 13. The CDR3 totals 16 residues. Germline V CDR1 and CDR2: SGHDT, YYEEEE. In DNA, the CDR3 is TGTGCCAGCAGCATCCCATTCGACAGGGAAGGCTATGGCTACACCTTC. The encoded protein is CASSIPFDREGYGYTF.